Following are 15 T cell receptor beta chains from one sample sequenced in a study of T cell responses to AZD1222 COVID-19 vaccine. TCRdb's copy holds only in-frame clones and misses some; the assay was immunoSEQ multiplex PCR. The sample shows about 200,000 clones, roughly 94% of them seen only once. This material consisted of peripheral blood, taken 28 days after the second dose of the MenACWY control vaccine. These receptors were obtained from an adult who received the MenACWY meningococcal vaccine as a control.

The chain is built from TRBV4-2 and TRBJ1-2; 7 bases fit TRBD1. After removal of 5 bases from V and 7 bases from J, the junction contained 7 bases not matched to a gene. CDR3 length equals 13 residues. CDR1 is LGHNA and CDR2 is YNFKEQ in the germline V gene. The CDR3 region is CASSAGGAPGYTF. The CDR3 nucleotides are TGTGCCAGCAGCGCAGGGGGGGCGCCTGGCTACACCTTC.

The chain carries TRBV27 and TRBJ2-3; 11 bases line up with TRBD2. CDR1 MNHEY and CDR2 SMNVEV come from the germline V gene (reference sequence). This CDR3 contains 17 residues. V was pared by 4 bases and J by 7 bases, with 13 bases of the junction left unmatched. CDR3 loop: CASSSPSTSGSIHTQYF. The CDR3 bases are TGTGCCAGCAGTTCTCCCTCAACTAGCGGGAGCATCCATACGCAGTATTTT.

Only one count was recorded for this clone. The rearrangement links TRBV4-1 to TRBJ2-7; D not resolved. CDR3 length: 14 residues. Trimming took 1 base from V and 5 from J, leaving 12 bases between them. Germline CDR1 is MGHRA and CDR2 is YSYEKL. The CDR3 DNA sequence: TGCGCCAGCAGCCAAGCATGGAGACCGGACGAGCAGTACTTC. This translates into CASSQAWRPDEQYF.

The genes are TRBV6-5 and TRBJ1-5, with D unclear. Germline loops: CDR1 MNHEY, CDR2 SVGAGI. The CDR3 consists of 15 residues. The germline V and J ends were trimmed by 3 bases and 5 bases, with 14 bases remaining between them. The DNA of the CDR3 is TGTGCCAGCAGTTATTCCGCGCAGTTAGATCAGCCCCAGCATTTT. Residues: CASSYSAQLDQPQHF.

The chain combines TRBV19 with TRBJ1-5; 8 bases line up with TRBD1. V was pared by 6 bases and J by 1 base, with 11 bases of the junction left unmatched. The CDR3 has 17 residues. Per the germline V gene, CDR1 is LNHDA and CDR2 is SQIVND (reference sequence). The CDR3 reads CASSLGTGRASNQPQHF. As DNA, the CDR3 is TGTGCCAGTAGCTTGGGGACAGGAAGGGCGAGCAATCAGCCCCAGCATTTT. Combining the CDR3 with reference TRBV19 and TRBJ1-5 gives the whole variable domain DGGITQSPKYLFRKEGQNVTLSCEQNLNHDAMYWYRQDPGQGLRLIYYSQIVNDFQKGDIAEGYSVSREKKESFPLTVTSAQKNPTAFYLCASSLGTGRASNQPQHFGDGTRLSIL.

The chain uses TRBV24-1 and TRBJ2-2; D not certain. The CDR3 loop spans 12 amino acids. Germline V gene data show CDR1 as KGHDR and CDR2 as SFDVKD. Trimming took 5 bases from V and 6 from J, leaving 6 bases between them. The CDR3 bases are TGTGCCACCAGTGTGGGCGCCGGGGAGCTGTTTTTT. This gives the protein CATSVGAGELFF.

The CDR3 loop is CASSLAGQLGEQYF. The CDR3 nucleotides are TGTGCCAGCAGTTTGGCTGGGCAGCTCGGCGAGCAGTACTTC. The chain has TRBV6-5 and TRBJ2-7; unclear D gene. The CDR3 covers 14 residues. Germline V gene data show CDR1 as MNHEY and CDR2 as SVGAGI. Trimming took off 4 bases at V and 6 bases at J, with 16 bases between the two ends.

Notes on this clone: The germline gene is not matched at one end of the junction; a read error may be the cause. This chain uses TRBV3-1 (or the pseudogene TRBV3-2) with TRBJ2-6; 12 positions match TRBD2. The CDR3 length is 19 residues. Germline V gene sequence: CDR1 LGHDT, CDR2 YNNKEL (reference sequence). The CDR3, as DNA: TGTGCCAGCAGCCAACGACTAGCGGGAGCCTACTCTGGGGCCAACGTCCCGACTTTC. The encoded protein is CASSQRLAGAYSGANVPTF.

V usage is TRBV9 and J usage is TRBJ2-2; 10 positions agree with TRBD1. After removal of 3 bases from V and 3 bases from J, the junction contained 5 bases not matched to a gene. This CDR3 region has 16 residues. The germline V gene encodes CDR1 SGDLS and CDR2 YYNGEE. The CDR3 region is CASSAQGTGDTGELFF. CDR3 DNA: TGTGCCAGCAGCGCGCAAGGGACAGGGGACACCGGGGAGCTGTTTTTT.

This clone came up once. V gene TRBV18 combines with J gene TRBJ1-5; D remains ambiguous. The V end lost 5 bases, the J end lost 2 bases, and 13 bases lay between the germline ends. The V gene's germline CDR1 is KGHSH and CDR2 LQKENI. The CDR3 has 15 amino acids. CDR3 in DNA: TGTGCCAGCTCAACCGGGTCAACAGGCAATCAGCCCCAGCATTTT. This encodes CASSTGSTGNQPQHF.

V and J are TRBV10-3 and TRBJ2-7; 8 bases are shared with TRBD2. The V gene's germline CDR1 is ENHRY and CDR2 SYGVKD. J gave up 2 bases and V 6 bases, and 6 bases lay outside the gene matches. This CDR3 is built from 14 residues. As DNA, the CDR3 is TGTGCCATCAGCTCCGGGACTAGTCCCTACGAGCAGTACTTC. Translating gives CAISSGTSPYEQYF.

CDR3: CASSFQGTSEQYF. The CDR3 nucleotides read TGTGCCAGCAGCTTCCAGGGTACGAGCGAGCAGTACTTC. This chain joins TRBV11-3 and TRBJ2-7; maybe TRBD1 (5 bases). Germline V lookup: CDR1 SGHNT, CDR2 YENEEA. Trimming stripped 3 bases from V and 6 bases from J, with 12 bases between. The CDR3 spans 13 residues.

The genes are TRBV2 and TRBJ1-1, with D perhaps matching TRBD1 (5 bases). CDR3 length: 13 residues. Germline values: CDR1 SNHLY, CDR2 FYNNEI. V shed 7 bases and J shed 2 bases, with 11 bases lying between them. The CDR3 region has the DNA TGTGCCAGCAAAATAGACAGAAACACTGAAGCTTTCTTT. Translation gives CASKIDRNTEAFF.

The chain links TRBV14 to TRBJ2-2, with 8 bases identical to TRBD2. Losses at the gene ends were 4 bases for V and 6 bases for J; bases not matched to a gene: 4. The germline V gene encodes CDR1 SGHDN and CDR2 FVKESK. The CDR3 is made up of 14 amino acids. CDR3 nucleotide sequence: TGTGCCAGCAGCCTACGGACTAGCCCCGGGGAGCTGTTTTTT. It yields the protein CASSLRTSPGELFF.

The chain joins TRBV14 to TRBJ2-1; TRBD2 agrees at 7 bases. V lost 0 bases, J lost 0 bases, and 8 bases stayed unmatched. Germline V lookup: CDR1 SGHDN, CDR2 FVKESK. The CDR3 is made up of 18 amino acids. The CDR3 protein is CASSQDLLAASSYNEQFF. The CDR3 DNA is TGTGCCAGCAGCCAAGACCTCCTAGCGGCCAGCTCCTACAATGAGCAGTTCTTC.